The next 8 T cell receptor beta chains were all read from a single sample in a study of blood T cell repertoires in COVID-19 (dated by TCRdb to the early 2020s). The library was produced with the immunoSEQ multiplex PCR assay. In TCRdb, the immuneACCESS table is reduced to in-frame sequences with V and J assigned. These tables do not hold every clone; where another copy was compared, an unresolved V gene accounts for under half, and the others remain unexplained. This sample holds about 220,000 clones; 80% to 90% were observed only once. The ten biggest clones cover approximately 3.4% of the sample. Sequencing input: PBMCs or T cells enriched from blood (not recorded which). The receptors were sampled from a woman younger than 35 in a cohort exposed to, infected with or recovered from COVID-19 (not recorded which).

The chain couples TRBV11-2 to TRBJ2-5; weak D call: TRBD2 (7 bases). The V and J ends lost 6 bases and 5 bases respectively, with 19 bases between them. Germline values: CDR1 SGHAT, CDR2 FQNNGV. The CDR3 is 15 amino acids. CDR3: CASRVNGGGVETQYF. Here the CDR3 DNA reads TGTGCCAGCAGGGTCAATGGAGGGGGGGTGGAGACCCAGTACTTC.

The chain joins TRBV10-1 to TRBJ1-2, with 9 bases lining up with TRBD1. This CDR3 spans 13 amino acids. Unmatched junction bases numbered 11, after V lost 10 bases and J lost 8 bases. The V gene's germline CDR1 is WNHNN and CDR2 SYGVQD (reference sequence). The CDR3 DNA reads TGCGCCAAACGGCCGGGACAGGGTGTCGGCTACACCTTC. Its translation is CAKRPGQGVGYTF.

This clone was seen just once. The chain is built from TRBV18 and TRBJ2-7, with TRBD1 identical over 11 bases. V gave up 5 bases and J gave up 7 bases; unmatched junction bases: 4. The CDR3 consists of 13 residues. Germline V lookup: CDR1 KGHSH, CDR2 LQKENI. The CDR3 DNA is TGTGCCAGCTCAGGACAGGGGGCAGGGGAGCAGTACTTC. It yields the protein CASSGQGAGEQYF.

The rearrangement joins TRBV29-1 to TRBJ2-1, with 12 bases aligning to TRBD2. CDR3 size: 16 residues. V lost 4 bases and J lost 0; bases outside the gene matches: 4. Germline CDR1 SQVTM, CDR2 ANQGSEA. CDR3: CSVGLAGGSSYNEQFF. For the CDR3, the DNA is TGCAGCGTTGGCCTAGCGGGGGGGAGCTCCTACAATGAGCAGTTCTTC.

CDR3 in amino acids: CASREQEVRFSEAFF. The CDR3 DNA reads TGTGCCAGTAGGGAGCAGGAGGTTCGGTTTTCTGAAGCTTTCTTT. This rearrangement joins TRBV19 to TRBJ1-1; D is ambiguous. Germline V gene sequence: CDR1 LNHDA, CDR2 SQIVND (reference sequence). Trimming left V 6 bases short and J 6 bases short, with 20 bases between. The CDR3 covers 15 residues. The complete variable domain, with remaining parts taken from reference TRBV19 and TRBJ1-1, reads DGGITQSPKYLFRKEGQNVTLSCEQNLNHDAMYWYRQDPGQGLRLIYYSQIVNDFQKGDIAEGYSVSREKKESFPLTVTSAQKNPTAFYLCASREQEVRFSEAFFGQGTRLTVV.

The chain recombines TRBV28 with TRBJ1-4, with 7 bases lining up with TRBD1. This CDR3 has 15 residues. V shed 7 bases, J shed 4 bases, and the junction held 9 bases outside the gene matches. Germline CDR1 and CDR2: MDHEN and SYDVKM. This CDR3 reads CASINTGQFNEKLFF. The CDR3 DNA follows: TGTGCCAGCATAAATACGGGACAGTTTAATGAAAAACTGTTTTTT.

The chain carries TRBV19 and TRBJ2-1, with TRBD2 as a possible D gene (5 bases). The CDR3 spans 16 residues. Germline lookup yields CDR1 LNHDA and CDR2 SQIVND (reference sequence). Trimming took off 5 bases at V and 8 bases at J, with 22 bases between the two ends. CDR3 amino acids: CASSEPRAAFLDEQFF. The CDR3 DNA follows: TGTGCCAGTAGTGAGCCGAGGGCCGCCTTCTTGGATGAGCAGTTCTTC.

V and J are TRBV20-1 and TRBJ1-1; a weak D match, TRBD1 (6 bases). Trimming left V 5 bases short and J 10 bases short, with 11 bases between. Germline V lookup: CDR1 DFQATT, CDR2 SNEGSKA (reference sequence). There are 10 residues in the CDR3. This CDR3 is CSAPLRGAFF. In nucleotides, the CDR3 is TGCAGTGCTCCTCTCAGGGGAGCTTTCTTT.